This T cell receptor (beta chain) was identified in a study of identical twins. Study observations and caveats: Weaker excess twin sharing was seen among beta out-of-frame sequences. While abundant cord blood beta clonotypes carried fewer insertions, memory repertoires showed no such pattern.

About this clonotype: Its target is unknown. Mismatch with germline at one junction end may stem from a read error.

CDR3 size: 13 residues. Germline V gene sequence: CDR1 LGHNA, CDR2 YNFKEQ. TCRdb recomputed calls from the 5' RACE reads with MiXCR, one row per CDR3 protein. The sample lists about 250,000 distinct CDR3 sequences; 11% to 15% were seen once. The donor group consisted entirely of healthy Caucasians. The sequence was obtained from a woman aged 18-29 years in good health. The chain links TRBV4-2 to TRBJ2-3, with D maybe TRBD2 (7 bases). Sequenced material: memory (CD45RO+) T cells sorted from blood. For the CDR3, the DNA is TGTGCCAGCAGCCAAGTGGGGGGGGCAGATACGCATTTT. Its protein is CASSQVGGADTHF.